This T cell receptor beta chain originates from a study of blood T cell repertoires in COVID-19. Study in general: Sites across the United States, Italy and Spain contributed samples from acute and convalescent COVID-19. Nucleic acid was either cDNA or gDNA, and it came from T cells, B-cell-depleted T cells, or PBMCs.

In the authors' workflow: For nucleated cells, counts were estimated from reference gene primer amplification. Assay used: immunoSEQ multiplex PCR; TCRdb lists only in-frame clones, some missing. V and J calls and clone size are copied from that table; D and trimming were computed from the DNA. The table includes roughly 300,000 clones, 85% detected once. The germline CDR1 and CDR2 sequences are LNHDA and SQIVND (reference sequence). There are 15 residues in the CDR3. V dropped 2 bases and J dropped 2; count of bases not matched to a gene: 2. This clone was recorded a few times. This receptor was taken from a human donor in a cohort sampled during active COVID-19. Material: peripheral blood. The rearrangement joins TRBV19 to TRBJ2-3; the match to TRBD2 covers 9 bases. CDR3 in amino acids: CASSILAGHTDTQYF. CDR3 sequence (DNA): TGTGCCAGTAGTATACTAGCGGGACACACAGATACGCAGTATTTT.